This TCR beta chain is from a study of T cell changes during pregnancy in multiple sclerosis. The table came from immunoSEQ multiplex PCR; TCRdb's copy has only in-frame clones and leaves some out. The sample shows approximately 34,000 clones, about nine tenths of them seen only once. V lost 0 bases and J 8 bases, leaving 5 bases between the germline ends. The CDR3 covers 12 residues. Germline V lookup: CDR1 MNHNY, CDR2 SVGAGI (reference sequence). The sequence was collected from a female donor with multiple sclerosis, enrolled in a pregnancy study. The sequences come from CD8+ T cells from peripheral blood mononuclear cells, collected in the first trimester of pregnancy. The gene calls are TRBV6-6 and TRBJ2-1; unclear D gene. The CDR3 sequence: CASSYSLDEQFF. For the CDR3, the DNA is TGTGCCAGCAGTTACTCCTTAGATGAGCAGTTCTTC.